This T cell receptor beta chain was sequenced in a study of PD-1 blockade in classical Hodgkin lymphoma. General observations from the study: Differences between repertoires have undefined causes, possibly disease activity or prior therapy. Exclusion removed patients who began nivolumab under 1 year after ASCT. The CD4+ diversity rise by C4D1 was clearest in complete responders.

The method was immunoSEQ multiplex PCR; TCRdb's version includes in-frame clones alone and lacks a portion of them. The sample has over a thousand clones; over 60% are singletons. Every single patient, without exception, relapsed after autologous stem cell transplantation, and brentuximab vedotin exposure varied. By magnetic negative selection, CD8+ T cells were isolated from the thawed PBMCs. Germline CDR1 KGHSH, CDR2 LQKENI. V was cut by 0 bases and J by 4 bases, with 9 bases left in between. The CDR3 sequence is 14 residues long. A note on this clone: The target antigen is unknown.

The chain employs TRBV18 and TRBJ1-2, with D unclear. The sequencing here drew on CD8+ T cells from blood, taken at baseline. The sequence came from a human donor with classical Hodgkin lymphoma. The CDR3 DNA reads as TGTGCCAGCTCACCACCCCGACGGCCCTATGGCTACACCTTC. Its translation: CASSPPRRPYGYTF. Together with reference TRBV18 and TRBJ1-2, the CDR3 gives the full variable domain: NAGVMQNPRHLVRRRGQEARLRCSPMKGHSHVYWYRQLPEEGLKFMVYLQKENIIDESGMPKERFSAEFPKEGPSILRIQQVVRGDSAAYFCASSPPRRPYGYTFGSGTRLTVV.